The rows below give T cell receptor beta chains drawn from one sample of a study of T cells in Graves' hyperthyroidism and ophthalmopathy. TCRdb itself ran the multiplex PCR reads through MiXCR, one entry per CDR3 protein. This sample has 370,000 or so distinct CDR3 sequences; more than 15% occur once, and the top ten carry 25% to 35%. The sequencing sample was made of blood. All receptors derive from a woman aged 18-29 years with Graves' hyperthyroidism that later progressed to Graves' ophthalmopathy. CDR3s include the opening cysteine and the closing phenylalanine or tryptophan. The D gene is left open where the match is weak. Size tells how often a clone was seen (once, few, many) or the class of an expanded clone, and some rows leave it out.

clone_size	d_call	j_call	v_call	cdr3_nt	cdr3_aa
many	TRBD1	TRBJ2-2	TRBV7-8	TGTGCCAGCAGCCCGCCGGGGACAGGGGGGACCGGGGAGCTGTTTTTT	CASSPPGTGGTGELFF
many	TRBD2	TRBJ2-5	TRBV29-1	TGCAGCGTTGAGAGGCTTCTAGCGGGGTTAAAAGAGACCCAGTACTTC	CSVERLLAGLKETQYF
-	TRBD1	TRBJ2-7	TRBV7-9	TGTGCCAGCAGCTTAGCGGGACAGTTTTCCTACGAGCAGTACTTC	CASSLAGQFSYEQYF
many	TRBD2	TRBJ2-1	TRBV29-1	TGCAGCGTAATGACTAGCGGGTTGGGTTACAATGAGCAGTTCTTC	CSVMTSGLGYNEQFF
-	TRBD2	TRBJ2-7	TRBV20-1	TGCAGTGCCCCCGGGACTAGCAGGTACCTCTCCTACGAGCAGTACTTC	CSAPGTSRYLSYEQYF
many	-	TRBJ2-6	TRBV6-1	TGTGCCAGCCGTAAGGCTTCCGGGGCCAACGTCCTGACTTTC	CASRKASGANVLTF
few	-	TRBJ2-6	TRBV6-5	TGTGCCAGCAGTTACTCGATGTGGGGGTCTGGGGCCAACGTCCTGACTTTC	CASSYSMWGSGANVLTF
many	-	TRBJ2-7	TRBV11-2	TGTGCCAGCTTAGGGTTTGTCTCCTACGAGCAGTACTTC	CASLGFVSYEQYF
many	TRBD1	TRBJ1-2	TRBV6-1	TGTGCCAGCAGTCAACAGGGGTTCGAAGGCTATGGCTACACCTTC	CASSQQGFEGYGYTF
many	-	TRBJ2-1	TRBV27	TGTGCCAGCAGTTACCAGGGGAACTCCTACAATGAGCAGTTCTTC	CASSYQGNSYNEQFF
few	-	TRBJ1-2	TRBV12-3/TRBV12-4	TGTGCCAGCAATCGACCCGGCTATGGCTACACCTTC	CASNRPGYGYTF
-	-	TRBJ2-2	TRBV29-1	TGCAGCGTTGAAAGTATTAGTGGCGGAACCACCGGGGAGCTGTTTTTT	CSVESISGGTTGELFF
many	TRBD2	TRBJ2-7	TRBV2	TGTGCCAGCTCGAGGAGCGGGAGATCCTACGAGCAGTACTTC	CASSRSGRSYEQYF
-	-	TRBJ2-5	TRBV11-2	TGTGCCAGCACCCCCTTCCGACGGGAGAAGGTAGAGACCCAGTACTTC	CASTPFRREKVETQYF
many	TRBD2	TRBJ2-1	TRBV5-1	TGCGCCAGCAGCTTATTCCGTGGTGCGGGAGTTGCCTACAATGAGCAGTTCTTC	CASSLFRGAGVAYNEQFF
few	-	TRBJ2-3	TRBV9	TGTGCCAGCAGCGTAGGTTCCGGACAAATTTTGGATACGCAGTATTTT	CASSVGSGQILDTQYF
many	TRBD2	TRBJ2-7	TRBV20-1	TGCAGTGCTAGACTTTCCGGACTAGACGAGCAGTACTTC	CSARLSGLDEQYF
few	-	TRBJ2-2	TRBV19	TGTGCCAGTAGTATTTTAGACTCGGCCGGGGAGCTGTTTTTT	CASSILDSAGELFF
few	-	TRBJ2-1	TRBV13	TGTGCCAGCAGCCCCCGGACAGGGGGGTTAGCGGGAGGAATCTACAATGAGCAGTTCTTC	CASSPRTGGLAGGIYNEQFF
many	-	TRBJ1-4	TRBV12-3/TRBV12-4	TGTGCCAGCAGCCCCTCTGGGGGAGGAGCTGAAAAACTGTTTTTT	CASSPSGGGAEKLFF
many	-	TRBJ1-1	TRBV20-1	TGCAGTGCTAGAGGGTCGAATTCGAACACTGAAGCTTTCTTT	CSARGSNSNTEAFF
few	-	TRBJ1-1	TRBV4-1	TGCGCCAGCAGCCACTCAAGGGGACCAGGGGAAGCTTTCTTT	CASSHSRGPGEAFF
many	TRBD1	TRBJ2-1	TRBV2	TGTGCCAGCAGTGATGACCAGACAGGGGGGCTCTACAATGAGCAGTTCTTC	CASSDDQTGGLYNEQFF
many	-	TRBJ2-7	TRBV12-3/TRBV12-4	TGTGCCAGCAGTCCTAGCGTAGGGCAGTACTTC	CASSPSVGQYF
many	-	TRBJ2-2	TRBV24-1	TGTGCCACCAGTAAACGAGGGCCGGTCACCGGGGAGCTGTTTTTT	CATSKRGPVTGELFF
few	TRBD1	TRBJ1-2	TRBV5-8	TGTGCCAGCAGTCCAGACAGGGGCCAGTCGGGCTACACCTTC	CASSPDRGQSGYTF
many	-	TRBJ1-5	TRBV20-1	TGCAGTGCTAGAGAGGCGAATCAGCCCCAGCATTTT	CSAREANQPQHF
many	-	TRBJ2-1	TRBV11-2	TGTGCCAGCAGCTCGAATGAGCAGTTCTTC	CASSSNEQFF
few	-	TRBJ2-1	TRBV27	TGTGCCAGCAGTACCTCCGGGACGGGGCCCTACAATGAGCAGTCCTTC	CASSTSGTGPYNEQSF